The sequence of this TCR beta chain was determined in a study of a mutant IDH1 vaccine in newly diagnosed glioma. As regards this clone: The antigen remains unidentified.

The V end lost 3 bases, the J end lost 1 base, and 7 bases lay between the germline ends. The CDR3 runs to 13 residues. CDR1 KGHSH and CDR2 LQKENI come from the germline V gene. Data came from immunoSEQ multiplex PCR; TCRdb stores just in-frame clones and leaves some out. The sample shows 41,000 or so clones, roughly 79% of them seen only once. Time point: week 23, last vaccination. A 20-mer mutant IDH1 peptide at 300 ug was injected subcutaneously with topical imiquimod. Here the sequenced sample was PBMCs, taken from a glioma patient whose treatment included an IDH1 peptide vaccine. The sequence was collected from a woman aged 35 to 49 with glioma. Some clones in this sample may be carry-over from other donors' samples. This chain links TRBV18 with TRBJ2-7; D is undetermined. The CDR3 sequence is CASSPGRSYEQYF. For the CDR3, the DNA is TGTGCCAGCTCACCGGGCAGGTCCTACGAGCAGTACTTC.